This T cell receptor (beta chain) appears in the sequencing data of a study of human T cells and chemical hapten exposure. Across the study: During the roughly 24-week study period, patients had diphenylcyclopropenone applied to the scalp every week. Upper back patch tests used 0.01% DPC, scored after 6 days.

Each CDR3 protein is one row after TCRdb ran MiXCR on the RACE reads. The sample carries about 290,000 distinct CDR3 sequences, roughly 8% recorded once. The germline V gene encodes CDR1 SGHTA and CDR2 FQGTGA. V shed 2 bases, J shed 8 bases, and the junction held 0 bases outside the gene matches. The CDR3 contains 13 residues. The study, taken as a whole, reports: The study found that DPC sensitization did not change TCRs above 1 in 1000 frequency. In comparison with controls, expanded TCRs gave rise to a significantly larger number of large CDR3 similarity clusters.

The sample holds a few counts of this clonotype. Its target is unknown. Documented time point: pre-sensitization, week 0. Noted treatment: therapeutic diphenylcyclopropenone sensitization with weekly scalp DPC. The gene calls are TRBV7-3 and TRBJ1-6; 7 bases are a match to TRBD1. The source material was whole blood, sampled in connection with sensitization to the hapten diphenylcyclopropenone (DPC). This TCR was recovered from a man younger than 35 with alopecia areata. Some clones in this sample may be carry-over from other donors' samples. This CDR3 is CASSLDRDSPLHF. CDR3 coding DNA: TGTGCCAGCAGCTTAGACAGGGATTCACCCCTCCACTTT.